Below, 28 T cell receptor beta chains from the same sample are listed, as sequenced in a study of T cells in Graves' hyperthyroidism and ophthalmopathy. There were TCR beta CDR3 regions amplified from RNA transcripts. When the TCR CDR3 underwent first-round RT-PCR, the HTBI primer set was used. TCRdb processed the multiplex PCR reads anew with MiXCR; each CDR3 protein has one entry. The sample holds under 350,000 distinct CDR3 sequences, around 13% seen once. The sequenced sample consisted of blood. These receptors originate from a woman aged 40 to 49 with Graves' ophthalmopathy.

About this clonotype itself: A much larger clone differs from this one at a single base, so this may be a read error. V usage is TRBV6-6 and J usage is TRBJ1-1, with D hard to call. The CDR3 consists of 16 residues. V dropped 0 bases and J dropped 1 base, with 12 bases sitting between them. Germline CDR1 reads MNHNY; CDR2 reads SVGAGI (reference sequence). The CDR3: CASSYSSAGTNTEAFF. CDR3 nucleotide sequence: TGTGCCAGCAGTTACTCGTCGGCGGGCACGAACACTGAAGCTTTCTTT.

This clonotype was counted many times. The CDR3 sequence: CASRTSGSYNEQFF. The CDR3 nucleotides read TGTGCCAGCAGAACTAGCGGGAGCTACAATGAGCAGTTCTTC. This chain uses TRBV28 with TRBJ2-1; the match to TRBD2 covers 11 bases. The CDR3 consists of 14 residues. Germline loops: CDR1 MDHEN, CDR2 SYDVKM. After removal of 6 bases from V and 3 bases from J, the junction contained 1 base not matched to a gene.

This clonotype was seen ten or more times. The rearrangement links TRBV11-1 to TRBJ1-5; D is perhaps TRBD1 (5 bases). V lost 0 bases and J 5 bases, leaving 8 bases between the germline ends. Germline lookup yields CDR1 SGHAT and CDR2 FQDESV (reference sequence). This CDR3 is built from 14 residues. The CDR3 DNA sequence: TGTGCCAGCAGCTTAGCAGGGGTGGATCAGCCCCAGCATTTT. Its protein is CASSLAGVDQPQHF.

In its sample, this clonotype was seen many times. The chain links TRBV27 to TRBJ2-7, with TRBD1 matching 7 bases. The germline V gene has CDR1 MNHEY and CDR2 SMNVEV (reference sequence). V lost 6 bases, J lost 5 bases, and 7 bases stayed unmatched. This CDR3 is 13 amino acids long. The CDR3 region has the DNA TGTGCCAGCAGCCACGGACAGGTCGACGAGCAGTACTTC. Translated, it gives CASSHGQVDEQYF.

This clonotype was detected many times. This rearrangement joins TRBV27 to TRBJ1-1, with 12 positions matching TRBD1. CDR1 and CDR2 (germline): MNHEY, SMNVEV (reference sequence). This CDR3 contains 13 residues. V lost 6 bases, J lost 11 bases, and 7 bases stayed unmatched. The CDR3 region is CASSGTGGRWAFF. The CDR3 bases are TGTGCCAGCAGCGGGACAGGGGGCCGGTGGGCTTTCTTT.

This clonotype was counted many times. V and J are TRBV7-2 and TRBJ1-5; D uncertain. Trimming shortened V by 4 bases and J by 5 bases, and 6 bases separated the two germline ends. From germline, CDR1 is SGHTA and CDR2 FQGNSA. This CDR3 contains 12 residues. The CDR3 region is CASSSLYQPQHF. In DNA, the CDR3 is TGTGCCAGCAGCTCACTATATCAGCCCCAGCATTTT.

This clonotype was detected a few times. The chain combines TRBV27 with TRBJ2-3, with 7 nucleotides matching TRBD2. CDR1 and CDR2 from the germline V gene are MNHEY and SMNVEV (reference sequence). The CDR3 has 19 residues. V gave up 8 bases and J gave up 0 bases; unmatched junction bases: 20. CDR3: CASSPYAPGLAESTDTQYF. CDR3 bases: TGTGCCAGCTCACCATACGCCCCTGGCCTAGCGGAGAGCACAGATACGCAGTATTTT.

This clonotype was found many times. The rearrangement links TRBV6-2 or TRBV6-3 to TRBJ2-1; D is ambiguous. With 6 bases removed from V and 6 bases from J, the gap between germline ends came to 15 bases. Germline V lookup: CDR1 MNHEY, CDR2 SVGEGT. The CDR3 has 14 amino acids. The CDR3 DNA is TGTGCCAGCAGCCCAGTTCGCGACGGCAATGAGCAGTTCTTC. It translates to CASSPVRDGNEQFF.

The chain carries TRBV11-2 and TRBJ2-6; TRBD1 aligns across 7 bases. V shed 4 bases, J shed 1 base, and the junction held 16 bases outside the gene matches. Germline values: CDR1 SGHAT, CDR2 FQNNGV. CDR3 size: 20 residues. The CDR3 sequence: CASSSNTGAALSSGANVLTF. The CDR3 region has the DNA TGTGCCAGCAGCTCCAATACAGGGGCCGCCCTTTCGTCTGGGGCCAACGTCCTGACTTTC.

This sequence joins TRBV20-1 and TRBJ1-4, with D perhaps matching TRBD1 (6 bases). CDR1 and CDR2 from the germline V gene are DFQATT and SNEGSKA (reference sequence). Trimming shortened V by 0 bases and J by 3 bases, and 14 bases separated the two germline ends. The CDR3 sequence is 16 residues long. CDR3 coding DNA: TGCAGTGCTAGAGATCTCAGGGGATGGGCTAATGAAAAACTGTTTTTT. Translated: CSARDLRGWANEKLFF.

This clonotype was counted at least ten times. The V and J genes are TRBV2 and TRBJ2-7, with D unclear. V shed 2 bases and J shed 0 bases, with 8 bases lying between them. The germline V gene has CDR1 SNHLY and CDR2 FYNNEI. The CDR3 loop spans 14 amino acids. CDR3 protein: CASSERPISYEQYF. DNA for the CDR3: TGTGCCAGCAGTGAAAGACCGATCTCCTACGAGCAGTACTTC.

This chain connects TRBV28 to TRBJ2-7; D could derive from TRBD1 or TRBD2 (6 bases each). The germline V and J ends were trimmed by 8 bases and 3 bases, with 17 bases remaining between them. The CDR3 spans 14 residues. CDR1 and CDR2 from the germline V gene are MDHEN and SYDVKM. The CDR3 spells CASGEDRRLYEQYF. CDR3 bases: TGTGCCAGCGGGGAGGACAGACGCCTCTACGAGCAGTACTTC.

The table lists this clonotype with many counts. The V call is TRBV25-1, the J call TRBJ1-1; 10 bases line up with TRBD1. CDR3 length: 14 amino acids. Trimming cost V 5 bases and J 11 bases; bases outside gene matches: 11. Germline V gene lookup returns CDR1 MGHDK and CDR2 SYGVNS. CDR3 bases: TGTGCCAGCAGTAGGGGCCCGGGACAGGGGCGCGCTTTCTTT. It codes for CASSRGPGQGRAFF.

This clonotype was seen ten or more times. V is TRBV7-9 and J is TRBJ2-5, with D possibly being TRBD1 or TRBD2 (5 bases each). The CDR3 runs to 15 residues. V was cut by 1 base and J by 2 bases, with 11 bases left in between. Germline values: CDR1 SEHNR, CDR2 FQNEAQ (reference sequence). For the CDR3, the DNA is TGTGCCAGCAGCTTAGGGTCGGGGCGGCAAGAGACCCAGTACTTC. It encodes CASSLGSGRQETQYF.

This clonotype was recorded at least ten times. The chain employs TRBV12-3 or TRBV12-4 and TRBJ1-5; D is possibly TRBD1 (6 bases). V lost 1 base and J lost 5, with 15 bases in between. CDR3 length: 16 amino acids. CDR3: CASSLGLGRGDQPQHF. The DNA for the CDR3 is TGTGCCAGCAGTTTAGGATTGGGCAGGGGAGATCAGCCCCAGCATTTT.

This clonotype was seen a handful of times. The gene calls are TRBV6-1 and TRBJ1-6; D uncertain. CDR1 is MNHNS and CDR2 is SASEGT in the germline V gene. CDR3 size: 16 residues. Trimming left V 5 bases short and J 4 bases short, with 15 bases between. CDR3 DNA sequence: TGTGCCAGCAGTCCCGGCATGGGCACATATAATTCACCCCTCCACTTT. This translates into CASSPGMGTYNSPLHF.

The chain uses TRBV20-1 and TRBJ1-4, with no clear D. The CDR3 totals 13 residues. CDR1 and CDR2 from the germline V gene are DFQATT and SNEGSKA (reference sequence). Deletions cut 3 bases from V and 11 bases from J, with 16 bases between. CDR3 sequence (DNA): TGCAGTGCTAGCCGACTCTCAGAGTTGAAACTGTTTTTT. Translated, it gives CSASRLSELKLFF.

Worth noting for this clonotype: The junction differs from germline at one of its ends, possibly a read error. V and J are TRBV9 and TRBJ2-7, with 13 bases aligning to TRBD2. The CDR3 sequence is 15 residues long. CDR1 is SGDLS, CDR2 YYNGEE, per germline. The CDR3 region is CACSVAGLAGYEQYF. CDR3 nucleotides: TGTGCCTGCAGCGTAGCGGGACTAGCGGGATATGAGCAGTACTTC.

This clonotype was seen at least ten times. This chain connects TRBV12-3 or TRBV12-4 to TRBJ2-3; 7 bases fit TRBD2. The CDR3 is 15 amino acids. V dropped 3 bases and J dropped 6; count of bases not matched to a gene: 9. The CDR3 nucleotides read TGTGCCAGCAGTTTCGGCGGGAGTAGACGGGATACGCAGTATTTT. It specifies CASSFGGSRRDTQYF.

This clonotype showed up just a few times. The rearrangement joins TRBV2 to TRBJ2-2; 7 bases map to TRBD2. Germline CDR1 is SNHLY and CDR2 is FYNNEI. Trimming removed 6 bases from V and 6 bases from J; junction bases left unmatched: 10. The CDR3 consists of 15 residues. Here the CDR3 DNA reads TGTGCCAGCAGGGGAGTTAGCGGGCGGGCCGGGGAGCTGTTTTTT. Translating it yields CASRGVSGRAGELFF.

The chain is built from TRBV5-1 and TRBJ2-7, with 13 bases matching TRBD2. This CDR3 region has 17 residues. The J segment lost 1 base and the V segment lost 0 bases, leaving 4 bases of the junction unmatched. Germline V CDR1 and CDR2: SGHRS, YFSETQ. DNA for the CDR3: TGCGCCAGCAGCTTGGGTGGACTAGCGGGGGAATCCTACGAGCAGTACTTC. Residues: CASSLGGLAGESYEQYF.

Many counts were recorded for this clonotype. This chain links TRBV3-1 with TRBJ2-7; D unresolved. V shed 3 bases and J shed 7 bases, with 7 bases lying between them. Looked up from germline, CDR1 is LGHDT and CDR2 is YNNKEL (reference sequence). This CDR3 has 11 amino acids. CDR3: CASSQSGEQYF. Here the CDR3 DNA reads TGTGCCAGCAGCCAGAGTGGGGAGCAGTACTTC.

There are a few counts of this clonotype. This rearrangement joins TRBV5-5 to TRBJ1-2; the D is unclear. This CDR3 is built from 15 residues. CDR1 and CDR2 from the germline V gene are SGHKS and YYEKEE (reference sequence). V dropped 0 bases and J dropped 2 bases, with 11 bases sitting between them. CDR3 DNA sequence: TGTGCCAGCAGCTTGGAAGTCGCATCAAACTATGGCTACACCTTC. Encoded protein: CASSLEVASNYGYTF.

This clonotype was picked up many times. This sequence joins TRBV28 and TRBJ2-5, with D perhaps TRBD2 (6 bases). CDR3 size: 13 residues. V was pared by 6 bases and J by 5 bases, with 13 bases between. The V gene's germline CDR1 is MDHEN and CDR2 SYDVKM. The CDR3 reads CASSPSGFETQYF. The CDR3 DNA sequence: TGTGCCAGCAGCCCCAGCGGGTTTGAGACCCAGTACTTC.

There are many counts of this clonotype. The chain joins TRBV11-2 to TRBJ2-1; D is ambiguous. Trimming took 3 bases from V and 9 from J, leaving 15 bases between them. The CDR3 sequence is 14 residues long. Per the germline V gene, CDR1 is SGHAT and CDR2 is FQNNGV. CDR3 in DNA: TGTGCCAGCAGCTTTCGGCTAGTAACGGGTGAGCAGTTCTTC. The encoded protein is CASSFRLVTGEQFF.

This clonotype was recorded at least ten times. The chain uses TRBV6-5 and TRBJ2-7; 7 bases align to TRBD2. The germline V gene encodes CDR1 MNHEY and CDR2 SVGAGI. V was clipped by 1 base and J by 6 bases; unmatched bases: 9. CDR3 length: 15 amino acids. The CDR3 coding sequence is TGTGCCAGCAGTTACTATGCGGGAGTTGGTCCCGAGCAGTACTTC. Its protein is CASSYYAGVGPEQYF.

The CDR3 sequence is CASSLGGQPNEKLFF. The CDR3 bases are TGCGCCAGCAGCTTGGGGGGACAGCCTAATGAAAAACTGTTTTTT. V gene TRBV5-1 combines with J gene TRBJ1-4, with TRBD1 matching over 7 bases. Germline assignment: CDR1 SGHRS and CDR2 YFSETQ. The CDR3 is 15 residues long. The V segment lost 0 bases and the J segment 3 bases; nucleotides outside the gene matches: 2. Full variable domain (remainder filled in from reference TRBV5-1 and TRBJ1-4): KAGVTQTPRYLIKTRGQQVTLSCSPISGHRSVSWYQQTPGQGLQFLFEYFSETQRNKGNFPGRFSGRQFSNSRSEMNVSTLELGDSALYLCASSLGGQPNEKLFFGSGTQLSVL.

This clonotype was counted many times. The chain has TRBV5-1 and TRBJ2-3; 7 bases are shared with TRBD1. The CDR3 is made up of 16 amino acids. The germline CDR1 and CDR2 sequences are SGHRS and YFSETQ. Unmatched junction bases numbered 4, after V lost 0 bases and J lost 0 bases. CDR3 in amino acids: CASSLDPGQSTDTQYF. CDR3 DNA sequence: TGCGCCAGCAGCTTGGATCCGGGACAGAGCACAGATACGCAGTATTTT.